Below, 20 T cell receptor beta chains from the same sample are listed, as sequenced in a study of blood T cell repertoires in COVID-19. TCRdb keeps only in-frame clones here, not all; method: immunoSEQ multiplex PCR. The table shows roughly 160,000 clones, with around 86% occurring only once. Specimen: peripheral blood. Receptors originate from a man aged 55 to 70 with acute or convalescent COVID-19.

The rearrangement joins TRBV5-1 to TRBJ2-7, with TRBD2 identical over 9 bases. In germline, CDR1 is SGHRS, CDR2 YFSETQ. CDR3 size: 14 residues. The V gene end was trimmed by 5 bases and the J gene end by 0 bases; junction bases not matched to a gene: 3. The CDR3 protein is CASRVAGASYEQYF. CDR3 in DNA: TGCGCCAGCAGAGTAGCGGGAGCCTCCTACGAGCAGTACTTC.

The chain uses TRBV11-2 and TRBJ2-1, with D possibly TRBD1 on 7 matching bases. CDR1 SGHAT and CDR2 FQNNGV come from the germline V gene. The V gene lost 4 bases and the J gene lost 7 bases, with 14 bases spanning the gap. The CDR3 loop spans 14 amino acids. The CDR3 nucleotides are TGTGCCAGCAGCTCCCCCAGGGGGGCGAATGAGCAGTTCTTC. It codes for CASSSPRGANEQFF.

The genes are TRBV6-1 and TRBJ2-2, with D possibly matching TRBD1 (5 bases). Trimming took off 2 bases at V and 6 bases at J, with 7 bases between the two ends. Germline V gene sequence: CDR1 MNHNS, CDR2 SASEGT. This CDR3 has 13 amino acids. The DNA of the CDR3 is TGTGCCAGCAGTGAAATAGGGGCCGGGGAGCTGTTTTTT. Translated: CASSEIGAGELFF.

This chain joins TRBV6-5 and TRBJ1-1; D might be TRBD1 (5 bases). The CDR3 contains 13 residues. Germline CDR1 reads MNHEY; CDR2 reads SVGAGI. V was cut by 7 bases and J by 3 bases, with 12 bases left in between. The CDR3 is CASTRGVHTEAFF. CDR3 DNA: TGTGCCAGCACTCGGGGGGTGCACACTGAAGCTTTCTTT.

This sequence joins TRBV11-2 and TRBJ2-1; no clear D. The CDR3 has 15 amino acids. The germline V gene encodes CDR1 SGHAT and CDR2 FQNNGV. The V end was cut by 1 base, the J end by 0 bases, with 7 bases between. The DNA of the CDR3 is TGTGCCAGCAGCTTAGGGCTCGTCTCCTACAATGAGCAGTTCTTC. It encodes CASSLGLVSYNEQFF.

The CDR3 DNA sequence: TGTGCCAGCAGCTTGGCCGGGAAGCCCGGGGAGCTGTTTTTT. Protein: CASSLAGKPGELFF. The V gene is TRBV5-4, the J gene TRBJ2-2; tentatively, D is TRBD2 (5 bases). V shed 0 bases and J shed 6 bases, with 9 bases lying between them. Germline loops: CDR1 SGHNT, CDR2 YYREEE (reference sequence). The length of the CDR3 is 14 residues.

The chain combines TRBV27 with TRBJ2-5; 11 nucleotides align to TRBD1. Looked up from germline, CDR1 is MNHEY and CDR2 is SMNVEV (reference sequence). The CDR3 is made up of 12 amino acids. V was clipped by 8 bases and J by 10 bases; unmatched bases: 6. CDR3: CASGWTGGGQYF. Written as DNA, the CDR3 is TGTGCCAGCGGGTGGACAGGGGGCGGCCAGTACTTC.

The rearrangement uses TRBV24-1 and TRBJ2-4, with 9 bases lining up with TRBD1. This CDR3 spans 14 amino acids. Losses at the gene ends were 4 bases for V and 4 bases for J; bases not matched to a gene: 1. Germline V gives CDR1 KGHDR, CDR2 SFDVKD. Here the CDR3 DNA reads TGTGCCACCAGTGACGGACAGGGGAAAAACATTCAGTACTTC. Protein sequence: CATSDGQGKNIQYF.

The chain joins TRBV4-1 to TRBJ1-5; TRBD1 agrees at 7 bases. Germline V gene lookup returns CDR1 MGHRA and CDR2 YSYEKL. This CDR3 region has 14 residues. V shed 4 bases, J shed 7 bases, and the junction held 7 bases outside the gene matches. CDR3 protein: CASSPLQGWQPQHF. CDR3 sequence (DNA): TGCGCCAGCAGCCCACTACAGGGGTGGCAGCCCCAGCATTTT.

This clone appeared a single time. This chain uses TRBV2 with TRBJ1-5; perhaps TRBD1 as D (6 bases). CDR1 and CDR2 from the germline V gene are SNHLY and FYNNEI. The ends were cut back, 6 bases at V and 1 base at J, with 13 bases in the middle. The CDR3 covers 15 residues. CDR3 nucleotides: TGTGCCAGCAGCGACGGACAGACGAGCAATCAGCCCCAGCATTTT. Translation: CASSDGQTSNQPQHF.

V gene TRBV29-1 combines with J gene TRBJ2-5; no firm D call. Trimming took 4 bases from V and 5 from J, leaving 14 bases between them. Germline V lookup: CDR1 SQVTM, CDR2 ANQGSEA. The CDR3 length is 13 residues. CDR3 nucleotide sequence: TGCAGCGTTGCCACTAACCTTGGGGAGACCCAGTACTTC. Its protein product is CSVATNLGETQYF.

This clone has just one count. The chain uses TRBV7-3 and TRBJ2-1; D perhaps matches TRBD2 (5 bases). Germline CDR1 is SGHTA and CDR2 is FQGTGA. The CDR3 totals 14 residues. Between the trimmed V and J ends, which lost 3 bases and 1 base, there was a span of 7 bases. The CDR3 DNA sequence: TGTGCCAGCAGCTTGGGAGTTTCCTACAATGAGCAGTTCTTC. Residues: CASSLGVSYNEQFF.

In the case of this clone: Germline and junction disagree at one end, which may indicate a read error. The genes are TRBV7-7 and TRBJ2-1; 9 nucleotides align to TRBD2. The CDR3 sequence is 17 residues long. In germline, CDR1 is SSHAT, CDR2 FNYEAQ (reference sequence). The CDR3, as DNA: TGTGCTAGCAGCCGAGGGGCAGCGGGAGGAGGCTACAATGAGCAGTTCTTC. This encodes CASSRGAAGGGYNEQFF.

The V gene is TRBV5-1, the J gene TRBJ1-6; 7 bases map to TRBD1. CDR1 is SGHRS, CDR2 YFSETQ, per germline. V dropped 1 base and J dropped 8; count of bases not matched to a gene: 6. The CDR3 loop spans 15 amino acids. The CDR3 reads CASSLLQGIDSPLHF. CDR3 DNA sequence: TGCGCCAGCAGCTTGTTACAGGGGATCGATTCACCCCTCCACTTT. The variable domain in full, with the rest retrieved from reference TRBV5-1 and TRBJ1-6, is KAGVTQTPRYLIKTRGQQVTLSCSPISGHRSVSWYQQTPGQGLQFLFEYFSETQRNKGNFPGRFSGRQFSNSRSEMNVSTLELGDSALYLCASSLLQGIDSPLHFGNGTRLTVT.

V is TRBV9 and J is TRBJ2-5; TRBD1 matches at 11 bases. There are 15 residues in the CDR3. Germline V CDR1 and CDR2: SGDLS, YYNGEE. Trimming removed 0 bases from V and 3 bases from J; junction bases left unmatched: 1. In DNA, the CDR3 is TGTGCCAGCAGCGTAGGGACAGGGGGCGAAGAGACCCAGTACTTC. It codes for CASSVGTGGEETQYF. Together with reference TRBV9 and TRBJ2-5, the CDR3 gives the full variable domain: DSGVTQTPKHLITATGQRVTLRCSPRSGDLSVYWYQQSLDQGLQFLIQYYNGEERAKGNILERFSAQQFPDLHSELNLSSLELGDSALYFCASSVGTGGEETQYFGPGTRLLVL.

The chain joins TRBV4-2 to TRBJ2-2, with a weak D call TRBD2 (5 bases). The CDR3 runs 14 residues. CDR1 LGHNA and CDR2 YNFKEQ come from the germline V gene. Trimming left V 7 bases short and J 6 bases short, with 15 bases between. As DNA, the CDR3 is TGTGCCAGCACCCGCGAGGGTCAGGCCGGGGAGCTGTTTTTT. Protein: CASTREGQAGELFF.

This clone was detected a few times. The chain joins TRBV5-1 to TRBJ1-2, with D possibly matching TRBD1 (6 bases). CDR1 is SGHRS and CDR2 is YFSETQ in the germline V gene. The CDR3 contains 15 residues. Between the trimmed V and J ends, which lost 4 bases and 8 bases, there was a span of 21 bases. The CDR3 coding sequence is TGCGCCAGCAGCCCCATGGACAGCGCTGTGGGGGGCTACACCTTC. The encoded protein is CASSPMDSAVGGYTF.

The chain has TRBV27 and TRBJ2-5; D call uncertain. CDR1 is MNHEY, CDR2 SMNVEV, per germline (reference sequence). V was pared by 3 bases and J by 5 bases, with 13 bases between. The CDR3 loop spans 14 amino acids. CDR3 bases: TGTGCCAGCAGTTTCGGGTCACCCCTGGAGACCCAGTACTTC. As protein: CASSFGSPLETQYF.

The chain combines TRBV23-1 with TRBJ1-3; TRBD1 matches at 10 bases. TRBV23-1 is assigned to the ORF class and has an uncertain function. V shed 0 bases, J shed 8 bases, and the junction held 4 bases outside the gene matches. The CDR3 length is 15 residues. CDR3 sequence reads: CASSQSGDRGHTIYF. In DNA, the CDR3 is TGCGCCAGCAGTCAATCGGGGGACAGGGGCCACACCATATATTTT.

This chain's CDR3 is CASSLARSGYNEQFF. The CDR3, as DNA: TGTGCCAGCAGCTTAGCCAGATCGGGGTACAATGAGCAGTTCTTC. The chain joins TRBV7-3 to TRBJ2-1; TRBD2 might be the D (5 bases). V dropped 2 bases and J dropped 4 bases, with 12 bases sitting between them. Germline CDR1 reads SGHTA; CDR2 reads FQGTGA. CDR3 length: 15 amino acids.